This T cell receptor beta chain derives from a study of blood T cell repertoires in COVID-19. With 4 bases clipped from V and 0 bases from J, the junction kept 3 bases outside the gene matches. The CDR3 length is 14 residues. Germline V lookup: CDR1 SQVTM, CDR2 ANQGSEA. TCRdb keeps only in-frame clones here, not all; method: immunoSEQ multiplex PCR. Of 300,000 to 400,000 clones in the sample, 70% to 90% were seen once. Material for sequencing was peripheral blood. The chain links TRBV29-1 to TRBJ1-5; 7 bases line up with TRBD1. The receptor was isolated from a human donor in a cohort sampled during active COVID-19. CDR3 DNA sequence: TGCAGCGTTGGAGGGACAGATAGCAATCAGCCCCAGCATTTT. It codes for CSVGGTDSNQPQHF.